These 9 T cell receptor beta chains came from one sample sequenced in a study of shared clonotypes between healthy human individuals. TCRdb's table, derived via immunoSEQ multiplex PCR, lists solely in-frame clones and lacks some. The sample gives some 2 million clones, 85% to 95% of which show up once; 0.13% is in the top ten. What was sequenced was naive CD4+ T cells sorted from blood. Stated subset: CD45RA+ positively selected. These receptors originate from a young man in good health.

The chain uses TRBV9 and TRBJ2-5, with unresolved D. Trimming took off 2 bases at V and 5 bases at J, with 10 bases between the two ends. CDR1 is SGDLS and CDR2 is YYNGEE in the germline V gene. The CDR3 contains 13 residues. This CDR3 reads CASSVRPLETQYF. Here the CDR3 DNA reads TGTGCCAGCAGCGTCAGACCGCTGGAGACCCAGTACTTC.

CDR3 loop: CASSQSGTENYGYTF. In nucleotides, the CDR3 is TGCGCCAGCAGCCAATCCGGGACAGAGAACTATGGCTACACCTTC. This chain connects TRBV4-1 to TRBJ1-2; the match to TRBD1 covers 7 bases. Germline CDR1 MGHRA, CDR2 YSYEKL. Trimming removed 2 bases from V and 2 bases from J; junction bases left unmatched: 5. This CDR3 is built from 15 residues.

This clone was counted between two and nine times. V is TRBV11-2 and J is TRBJ1-5; no clear D. The V gene lost 2 bases and the J gene lost 6 bases, with 8 bases spanning the gap. This CDR3 has 13 amino acids. CDR1 is SGHAT and CDR2 is FQNNGV in the germline V gene. The CDR3 DNA reads as TGTGCCAGCAGCTTATTAGAGGGTCAGCCCCAGCATTTT. Translated: CASSLLEGQPQHF. Full variable domain (remainder filled in from reference TRBV11-2 and TRBJ1-5): EAGVAQSPRYKIIEKRQSVAFWCNPISGHATLYWYQQILGQGPKLLIQFQNNGVVDDSQLPKDRFSAERLKGVDSTLKIQPAKLEDSAVYLCASSLLEGQPQHFGDGTRLSIL.

As regards this clone: The sample has other DNA sequences that encode this CDR3 too. The V gene is TRBV28, the J gene TRBJ2-7, with TRBD1 as a possible D gene (5 bases). V dropped 2 bases and J dropped 0 bases, with 11 bases sitting between them. Germline V gives CDR1 MDHEN, CDR2 SYDVKM. The CDR3 is made up of 15 amino acids. Here the CDR3 reads CASSLQGPSSYEQYF. The CDR3 nucleotides are TGTGCCAGCAGTTTACAGGGCCCGAGCTCCTACGAGCAGTACTTC.

With respect to this clone: The same CDR3 is also encoded by other DNA sequences in this sample. The rearrangement uses TRBV2 and TRBJ2-2, with 14 bases that match TRBD2. V lost 8 bases and J lost 5; bases outside the gene matches: 4. Germline V gene data show CDR1 as SNHLY and CDR2 as FYNNEI. The CDR3 totals 15 residues. The CDR3 DNA sequence: TGTGCCAGCGGACTAGCGGGGGGCGGTACCGGGGAGCTGTTTTTT. Translating gives CASGLAGGGTGELFF.

The rearrangement uses TRBV30 and TRBJ1-1, with TRBD1 matching 7 bases. The CDR3 is 13 residues long. The trim removed 4 bases at V and 3 bases at J, leaving 5 bases unmatched. Germline V CDR1 and CDR2: GTSNPN, SVGIG (reference sequence). The CDR3 DNA reads as TGTGCCTGGAATGTTACAGGGGACACTGAAGCTTTCTTT. This sequence encodes CAWNVTGDTEAFF. Supplemented by reference TRBV30 and TRBJ1-1, the full variable domain reads SQTIHQWPATLVQPVGSPLSLECTVEGTSNPNLYWYRQAAGRGLQLLFYSVGIGQISSEVPQNLSASRPQDRQFILSSKKLLLSDSGFYLCAWNVTGDTEAFFGQGTRLTVV.

The chain employs TRBV30 and TRBJ1-2; D call uncertain. The V end lost 8 bases, the J end lost 1 base, and 11 bases lay between the germline ends. The CDR3 loop spans 12 amino acids. Germline-derived CDR1 and CDR2 are GTSNPN and SVGIG (reference sequence). The CDR3 loop is CAHKELNYGYTF. The CDR3 coding sequence is TGTGCCCATAAAGAACTTAACTATGGCTACACCTTC. Complete variable domain (other parts from reference TRBV30 and TRBJ1-2): SQTIHQWPATLVQPVGSPLSLECTVEGTSNPNLYWYRQAAGRGLQLLFYSVGIGQISSEVPQNLSASRPQDRQFILSSKKLLLSDSGFYLCAHKELNYGYTFGSGTRLTVV.

This chain joins TRBV9 and TRBJ1-4; D is ambiguous. Germline loops: CDR1 SGDLS, CDR2 YYNGEE. The CDR3 contains 16 residues. V was pared by 2 bases and J by 3 bases, with 14 bases between. The CDR3 region has the DNA TGTGCCAGCAGCGTTAGTGGGAGAACCCCTAATGAAAAACTGTTTTTT. Amino acids: CASSVSGRTPNEKLFF.

V usage is TRBV20-1 and J usage is TRBJ1-1; 8 positions agree with TRBD1. Germline V CDR1 and CDR2: DFQATT, SNEGSKA (reference sequence). This CDR3 has 11 residues. The CDR3 region is CRPTGGTEAFF. CDR3 nucleotides: TGCAGACCCACAGGGGGCACTGAAGCTTTCTTT.